Below are 15 T cell receptor beta chains sequenced from a single sample in a study of tissue T cells after allogeneic stem cell transplantation (dated by TCRdb to the early 2020s). Library preparation employed the immunoSEQ multiplex PCR assay. Imported from immuneACCESS, the table was reduced by TCRdb to in-frame sequences with V and J called. These copies leave out some clones; in studies compared against another copy, an unresolved V gene accounts for under half, and the cause of the remainder is not known. The sample profile shows around 40,000 clones; around nine tenths of them were found once. The ten largest clones add up to about 3.8% of the sample. The time point label on this specimen signifies: recipient (host-origin) PBMCs collected before allo-HCT. Specimen: blood, collected before transplantation. The receptors derive from a woman aged 35-75 years who later had graft-versus-host disease after an allogeneic stem cell transplant.

V and J are TRBV19 and TRBJ1-2, with D possibly matching TRBD1 (6 bases). The CDR3 is 12 amino acids. V lost 7 bases and J 8 bases, leaving 14 bases between the germline ends. Germline V gene data show CDR1 as LNHDA and CDR2 as SQIVND (reference sequence). The CDR3 reads CASTESRGGYTF. CDR3 DNA sequence: TGTGCCAGTACCGAAAGCAGGGGCGGCTACACCTTC.

The rearrangement links TRBV28 to TRBJ1-1, with 9 bases aligning to TRBD1. CDR1 MDHEN and CDR2 SYDVKM come from the germline V gene. V dropped 3 bases and J dropped 10; count of bases not matched to a gene: 9. CDR3 length equals 14 residues. Here the CDR3 reads CASSLGTDRGVAFF. The CDR3 nucleotides read TGTGCCAGCAGTTTGGGAACAGACAGGGGGGTAGCTTTCTTT.

The chain recombines TRBV28 with TRBJ2-3; 14 positions match TRBD2. The trim removed 4 bases at V and 3 bases at J, leaving 12 bases unmatched. CDR1 and CDR2 (germline): MDHEN, SYDVKM. The CDR3 consists of 19 residues. The CDR3 bases are TGTGCCAGCAGTTCCCCCCCCGGGACTAGCGGGAGTTGGACAGATACGCAGTATTTT. Translating gives CASSSPPGTSGSWTDTQYF.

The V call is TRBV7-2, the J call TRBJ2-7; 10 nucleotides match TRBD2. CDR1 and CDR2 from the germline V gene are SGHTA and FQGNSA. The CDR3 spans 14 residues. The J segment lost 5 bases and the V segment lost 3 bases, leaving 4 bases of the junction unmatched. CDR3 amino acids: CASSFRLAGDEQYF. Written as DNA, the CDR3 is TGTGCCAGCAGCTTCCGACTAGCGGGTGACGAGCAGTACTTC.

CDR3 residues: CASSDRLGVYTF. CDR3 nucleotide sequence: TGTGCCAGCTCGGACAGGCTCGGGGTCTACACCTTC. This chain connects TRBV19 to TRBJ1-2, with 7 bases identical to TRBD1. V gave up 9 bases and J gave up 10 bases; unmatched junction bases: 11. Germline V gene sequence: CDR1 LNHDA, CDR2 SQIVND (reference sequence). The CDR3 runs 12 residues.

This chain links TRBV30 with TRBJ2-7; 11 bases line up with TRBD2. The CDR3 length is 13 residues. CDR1 is GTSNPN and CDR2 is SVGIG in the germline V gene (reference sequence). The V gene end was trimmed by 7 bases and the J gene end by 4 bases; junction bases not matched to a gene: 6. The CDR3 reads CASSGTSGYEQYF. CDR3 sequence (DNA): TGTGCCTCCTCCGGGACTAGCGGATACGAGCAGTACTTC.

This chain uses TRBV5-6 with TRBJ2-2, with 16 bases identical to TRBD2. V shed 3 bases and J 7 bases; nucleotides not matched to a gene: 12. Germline CDR1 is SGHDT and CDR2 is YYEEEE. CDR3 length equals 19 residues. The CDR3 spells CASSSWGLAGGLRNGELFF. The DNA of the CDR3 is TGTGCCAGCAGCTCGTGGGGACTAGCGGGAGGGCTTCGGAACGGGGAGCTGTTTTTT. Full variable domain (outside the CDR3, taken from reference TRBV5-6 and TRBJ2-2): DAGVTQSPTHLIKTRGQQVTLRCSPKSGHDTVSWYQQALGQGPQFIFQYYEEEERQRGNFPDRFSGHQFPNYSSELNVNALLLGDSALYLCASSSWGLAGGLRNGELFFGEGSRLTVL.

A single count supports this clone. The chain has TRBV3-1 (or the pseudogene TRBV3-2) and TRBJ2-2; possibly TRBD1 for D (5 bases). The V gene's germline CDR1 is LGHDT and CDR2 YNNKEL (reference sequence). The germline V and J ends were trimmed by 5 bases and 7 bases, with 14 bases remaining between them. There are 14 residues in the CDR3. CDR3 sequence (DNA): TGTGCCAGCAGCTTATCTGGGGCCGGCGGGGAGCTGTTTTTT. It is translated as CASSLSGAGGELFF.

This sequence joins TRBV30 and TRBJ1-1; D is possibly TRBD1 (5 bases). CDR3 size: 13 residues. Germline CDR1 is GTSNPN and CDR2 is SVGIG (reference sequence). Trimming cost V 0 bases and J 5 bases, with 10 bases left between them. The CDR3 nucleotides are TGTGCCTGGAGTGTTAGGGGTGGGACTGAAGCTTTCTTT. Encoded protein: CAWSVRGGTEAFF.

This clone occurred once. The chain combines TRBV3-1 (or the pseudogene TRBV3-2) with TRBJ1-1; D is possibly TRBD1 (5 bases). The CDR3 is made up of 13 amino acids. CDR1 is LGHDT and CDR2 is YNNKEL in the germline V gene (reference sequence). V was clipped by 2 bases and J by 7 bases, with 11 bases between them. CDR3 sequence (DNA): TGTGCCAGCAGCCAAATAGACAGAGTTGAAGCTTTCTTT. Protein: CASSQIDRVEAFF.

The chain employs TRBV7-8 and TRBJ1-1; tentative D call: TRBD1 (6 bases). The CDR3 is 17 residues long. In germline, CDR1 is SGHVS, CDR2 FQNEAQ. V lost 2 bases and J 4 bases, leaving 20 bases between the germline ends. The chain's CDR3 is CASSLLGYGGQSTEAFF. In nucleotides, the CDR3 is TGTGCCAGCAGCTTATTGGGGTATGGGGGGCAGAGCACTGAAGCTTTCTTT. The entire variable domain, with the rest obtained from reference TRBV7-8 and TRBJ1-1, is as follows: GAGVSQSPRYKVAKRGQDVALRCDPISGHVSLFWYQQALGQGPEFLTYFQNEAQLDKSGLPSDRFFAERPEGSVSTLKIQRTQQEDSAVYLCASSLLGYGGQSTEAFFGQGTRLTVV.

The CDR3 DNA is TGTGCCTGGACGGACGCCAGCTCCTACAATGAGCAGTTCTTC. This sequence encodes CAWTDASSYNEQFF. J is TRBJ2-1 and V is TRBV30; no definite D call. This CDR3 spans 14 amino acids. Trimming took off 4 bases at V and 0 bases at J, with 10 bases between the two ends. Per the germline V gene, CDR1 is GTSNPN and CDR2 is SVGIG (reference sequence). Variable domain in full (rest from reference TRBV30 and TRBJ2-1): SQTIHQWPATLVQPVGSPLSLECTVEGTSNPNLYWYRQAAGRGLQLLFYSVGIGQISSEVPQNLSASRPQDRQFILSSKKLLLSDSGFYLCAWTDASSYNEQFFGPGTRLTVL.

The chain combines TRBV3-1 (or the pseudogene TRBV3-2) with TRBJ2-1; possibly TRBD2 for D (6 bases). The CDR3 runs 17 residues. The germline V gene has CDR1 LGHDT and CDR2 YNNKEL (reference sequence). V lost 2 bases and J lost 4, with 18 bases in between. CDR3 loop: CASSQPIGGSEYNEQFF. The CDR3 nucleotides read TGTGCCAGCAGCCAACCTATAGGAGGGAGTGAGTACAATGAGCAGTTCTTC.

The V and J genes are TRBV2 and TRBJ2-3; TRBD2 aligns across 9 bases. The CDR3 spans 13 residues. Looked up from germline, CDR1 is SNHLY and CDR2 is FYNNEI. V dropped 8 bases and J dropped 7; count of bases not matched to a gene: 7. CDR3 DNA sequence: TGTGCCAGCGGGGCTAGCGGGAAGAATACGCAGTATTTT. It codes for CASGASGKNTQYF.

CDR3 sequence reads: CASTKGGENIQYF. CDR3 bases: TGTGCCAGCACTAAGGGTGGCGAAAACATTCAGTACTTC. V usage is TRBV9 and J usage is TRBJ2-4; D is ambiguous. V dropped 6 bases and J dropped 5 bases, with 12 bases sitting between them. CDR1 SGDLS and CDR2 YYNGEE come from the germline V gene. CDR3 length: 13 amino acids.